The rows below give T cell receptor beta chains drawn from one sample of a study of cytomegalovirus exposure and HLA in healthy donors. Only in-frame clones appear in the TCRdb table, and some are missing; sequencing was by immunoSEQ multiplex PCR. Here the sample spans approximately 150,000 clones, over 60% being singletons. Sequencing was performed on PBMCs. The source is a man in his forties in good health and CMV-seropositive. The CDR3 runs from the conserved cysteine through the conserved F or W. A D gene is named only where the DNA matches it firmly. For some rows the clone size is stated as once, few or many, or as a class when expanded; others skip it.

cdr3_length	v_call	clone_size	d_call	j_call	cdr3_aa	cdr3_nt
14	TRBV28	NA	NA	TRBJ1-1	CASRAGTPGREAFF	TGTGCCAGCAGGGCCGGGACACCGGGCCGTGAAGCTTTCTTT
12	TRBV2	NA	NA	TRBJ2-5	CATSRGEETQYF	TGTGCCACCTCCAGGGGGGAAGAGACCCAGTACTTC
16	TRBV5-1	NA	NA	TRBJ1-3	CASSLAPTGFGNTIYF	TGCGCCAGCAGCTTGGCGCCGACAGGATTTGGAAACACCATATATTTT
15	TRBV27	once	NA	TRBJ2-7	CASSSYGGNSYGQYF	TGTGCCAGCAGTTCTTATGGGGGGAACTCCTACGGGCAGTACTTC
13	TRBV2	NA	NA	TRBJ2-5	CASSRDTQETQYF	TGTGCCAGCAGCAGGGACACCCAAGAGACCCAGTACTTC
13	TRBV15	NA	NA	TRBJ1-5	CATSDEGDQPQHF	TGTGCCACCAGCGACGAGGGCGATCAGCCCCAGCATTTT
19	TRBV11-2	NA	TRBD2	TRBJ2-3	CASSLFARLAGVVPDTQYF	TGTGCCAGCAGCTTATTCGCGCGACTAGCGGGAGTAGTCCCAGATACGCAGTATTTT
14	TRBV13	few	NA	TRBJ2-4	CASSLRGFGNIQYF	TGTGCCAGCAGCTTAAGGGGCTTCGGGAACATTCAGTACTTC
13	TRBV5-1	NA	NA	TRBJ2-7	CASSGSQAYEQYF	TGCGCCAGCAGCGGGAGCCAAGCCTACGAGCAGTACTTC
15	TRBV5-5	NA	NA	TRBJ1-2	CASSYAGEGAYGYTF	TGTGCCAGCAGCTACGCCGGGGAAGGCGCATATGGCTACACCTTC
12	TRBV30	NA	TRBD2	TRBJ2-1	CAWSGGRAGQFF	TGTGCCTGGAGTGGGGGGAGGGCTGGCCAGTTCTTC
16	TRBV4-1	NA	NA	TRBJ1-1	CASSQDRPGVNTEAFF	TGCGCCAGCAGCCAAGATCGACCGGGGGTGAACACTGAAGCTTTCTTT
15	TRBV5-1	NA	TRBD1	TRBJ1-1	CASSTGQGTNTEAFF	TGCGCCAGCAGTACCGGACAGGGGACGAACACTGAAGCTTTCTTT
13	TRBV10-3	NA	NA	TRBJ2-1	CAISETSFNEQFF	TGTGCCATCAGTGAGACTAGCTTCAATGAGCAGTTCTTC
12	TRBV11-1	NA	TRBD1	TRBJ2-5	CASSWDRETQYF	TGTGCCAGCAGCTGGGACAGGGAGACCCAGTACTTC
15	TRBV5-6	NA	NA	TRBJ2-7	CASTSRQGRFGEQYF	TGTGCCAGCACCTCGCGGCAGGGGAGATTCGGCGAGCAGTACTTC
13	TRBV5-4	few	NA	TRBJ2-5	CASSLVFQETQYF	TGTGCCAGCAGCTTGGTCTTCCAAGAGACCCAGTACTTC
17	TRBV28	NA	TRBD2	TRBJ2-5	CASSAVSGRAPRETQYF	TGTGCCAGCAGTGCAGTTAGCGGGAGGGCCCCTAGAGAGACCCAGTACTTC
14	TRBV6-5	NA	NA	TRBJ2-2	CASSYSGATGELFF	TGTGCCAGCAGTTACTCAGGGGCAACCGGGGAGCTGTTTTTT
13	TRBV10-1	NA	NA	TRBJ2-7	CASSESDSYEQYF	TGCGCCAGCAGTGAGTCTGACAGCTACGAGCAGTACTTC
17	TRBV19	NA	NA	TRBJ2-7	CASSPLATGVGPNEQYF	TGTGCCAGTTCGCCACTAGCCACAGGGGTAGGTCCTAACGAGCAGTACTTC
12	TRBV6-1	NA	NA	TRBJ2-2	CASFLHTGELFF	TGTGCCTCTTTTTTACATACAGGGGAGCTGTTTTTT
14	TRBV27	once	NA	TRBJ2-7	CASSPLYSSYEQYF	TGTGCCAGCAGTCCACTCTATAGCTCCTACGAGCAGTACTTC
13	TRBV28	few	NA	TRBJ2-3	CASSTDRIDTQYF	TGTGCCAGCAGCACCGACAGGATTGATACGCAGTATTTT
16	TRBV2	NA	NA	TRBJ2-6	CASSDFGAFGANVLTF	TGTGCCAGCAGTGACTTTGGGGCTTTTGGGGCCAACGTCCTGACTTTC
12	TRBV15	NA	NA	TRBJ2-3	CATSYRTDTQYF	TGTGCCACCAGCTACCGGACAGATACGCAGTATTTT
10	TRBV6-1	NA	NA	TRBJ2-2	CASTAGELFF	TGTGCCAGCACGGCCGGGGAGCTGTTTTTT
14	TRBV7-2	NA	NA	TRBJ1-2	CASIPGPSNYGYTF	TGTGCCAGCATCCCAGGGCCTTCTAACTATGGCTACACCTTC
16	TRBV5-8	NA	NA	TRBJ2-3	CASSPARLSLTDTQYF	TGTGCCAGCAGTCCGGCCAGGTTGTCGCTCACAGATACGCAGTATTTT
14	TRBV5-1	NA	NA	TRBJ2-5	CASKLGGPQETQYF	TGCGCCAGCAAGTTGGGGGGACCACAAGAGACCCAGTACTTC
18	TRBV19	NA	TRBD2	TRBJ2-2	CASSGTPASGSVYWELFF	TGTGCCAGTAGTGGGACACCGGCTAGCGGGAGTGTTTACTGGGAGCTGTTTTTT
13	TRBV5-6	many	NA	TRBJ2-2	CASSLIGTGELFF	TGTGCCAGCAGCTTGATTGGGACAGGGGAGCTGTTTTTT
15	TRBV18	NA	TRBD2	TRBJ2-7	CASSGAGVTGGEQYF	TGTGCCAGCTCAGGGGCGGGAGTTACCGGGGGCGAGCAGTACTTC
12	TRBV6-1	NA	NA	TRBJ2-5	CASSTSRETQYF	TGTGCCAGCAGTACTAGTCGAGAGACCCAGTACTTC
14	TRBV25-1	NA	NA	TRBJ1-1	CASSPSGGNTEAFF	TGTGCCAGCAGTCCCTCGGGGGGGAACACTGAAGCTTTCTTT
17	TRBV5-1	NA	NA	TRBJ2-1	CASSKDPGLRAYNEQFF	TGCGCCAGCAGCAAGGACCCCGGACTAAGGGCCTACAATGAGCAGTTCTTC
15	TRBV27	NA	TRBD2	TRBJ2-1	CASSPRLAGYNEQFF	TGTGCCAGCAGTCCCCGACTAGCGGGTTACAATGAGCAGTTCTTC
17	TRBV15	NA	NA	TRBJ2-7	CATSRDFGTGWAYEQYF	TGTGCCACCAGCAGAGATTTCGGTACAGGGTGGGCCTACGAGCAGTACTTC
13	TRBV2	NA	NA	TRBJ2-5	CASSEVVEGTQYF	TGTGCCAGCAGTGAAGTTGTCGAGGGGACCCAGTACTTC
16	TRBV28	few	NA	TRBJ1-3	CASNGEIRVAGNTIYF	TGTGCCAGCAACGGAGAGATCAGGGTCGCTGGAAACACCATATATTTT
15	TRBV6-4	NA	TRBD2	TRBJ2-1	CASSEVLAVYNEQFF	TGTGCCAGCAGTGAAGTGCTAGCGGTATACAATGAGCAGTTCTTC
15	TRBV4-3	NA	TRBD1	TRBJ2-1	CASSQTGAARNEQFF	TGCGCCAGCAGCCAGACAGGGGCGGCTCGCAATGAGCAGTTCTTC
16	TRBV6-1	NA	NA	TRBJ2-3	CASSEWGGVSTDTQYF	TGTGCCAGCAGTGAATGGGGCGGGGTAAGCACAGATACGCAGTATTTT
18	TRBV5-4	NA	TRBD2	TRBJ2-2	CASSPGASGPVGPGELFF	TGTGCCAGCAGCCCTGGCGCTAGCGGGCCGGTTGGACCCGGGGAGCTGTTTTTT
13	TRBV11-2	NA	NA	TRBJ2-3	CASSRGLRDTQYF	TGTGCCAGCAGCCGAGGCTTAAGAGATACGCAGTATTTT
16	TRBV29-1	few	NA	TRBJ2-7	CSVVGLTGWSAYEQYF	TGCAGCGTTGTCGGGTTGACAGGCTGGAGCGCCTACGAGCAGTACTTC
14	TRBV18	NA	TRBD1	TRBJ1-1	CASSPRTGETEAFF	TGTGCCAGCTCACCTAGGACAGGGGAAACTGAAGCTTTCTTT
18	TRBV10-2	NA	TRBD1	TRBJ2-2	CASRGDRVPTRNTGELFF	TGCGCCAGCCGGGGGGACAGGGTCCCTACACGGAACACCGGGGAGCTGTTTTTT
19	TRBV5-5	NA	TRBD2	TRBJ2-3	CASSWAVGGRASGTDTQYF	TGTGCCAGCAGCTGGGCGGTTGGCGGGAGGGCCTCTGGCACAGATACGCAGTATTTT
14	TRBV5-8	NA	NA	TRBJ1-5	CASSLRTSNQPQHF	TGTGCCAGCAGCTTGAGGACAAGCAATCAGCCCCAGCATTTT
13	TRBV6-5	NA	NA	TRBJ1-5	CASSYRGGQPQHF	TGTGCCAGCAGTTACAGGGGCGGTCAGCCCCAGCATTTT
14	TRBV4-1	NA	NA	TRBJ2-7	CASSQPGAFSEQYF	TGCGCCAGCAGCCAACCGGGAGCATTCAGCGAGCAGTACTTC
12	TRBV14	NA	TRBD2	TRBJ2-1	CASSRSGSHQFF	TGTGCCAGCAGCCGAAGCGGGAGTCATCAGTTCTTC
17	TRBV29-1	NA	NA	TRBJ2-1	CSVEDGQGLAQYNEQFF	TGCAGCGTTGAAGATGGGCAGGGCTTGGCACAATACAATGAGCAGTTCTTC
11	TRBV4-1	NA	NA	TRBJ2-7	CASSEDRLQYF	TGCGCCAGCAGCGAGGACAGACTGCAGTACTTC
13	TRBV7-2	NA	NA	TRBJ2-4	CASSSSFPNIQYF	TGTGCCAGCAGCTCTAGCTTCCCGAACATTCAGTACTTC
16	TRBV4-3	NA	NA	TRBJ2-2	CASSQDGLPGTGELFF	TGCGCCAGCAGCCAAGATGGGCTACCTGGCACCGGGGAGCTGTTTTTT
13	TRBV28	few	NA	TRBJ2-5	CASSFGELETQYF	TGTGCCAGCAGTTTTGGTGAGTTAGAGACCCAGTACTTC
17	TRBV5-4	NA	TRBD1	TRBJ1-4	CASSREAGGATNEKLFF	TGTGCCAGCAGCCGGGAAGCAGGGGGTGCAACTAATGAAAAACTGTTTTTT
16	TRBV14	NA	NA	TRBJ2-1	CASSQVVASPHNEQFF	TGTGCCAGCAGCCAAGTTGTGGCTAGCCCCCACAATGAGCAGTTCTTC